This T cell receptor beta chain was recovered during a study of T cells expressing NK-cell markers. The study's findings and limits: HCMV specificity of the expanded NKG2C+ T cell clones was not established. NKG2C+ dominant clonotypes from roughly 6 donors made up about 1.0-8% of CD8+ T cells.

This CDR3 contains 14 residues. Germline V gene lookup returns CDR1 DFQATT and CDR2 SNEGSKA (reference sequence). Concerning this clonotype itself: Its target is unknown.

TCRdb re-called the 5' RACE reads and gives one entry per CDR3 protein, without DNA. This sample lists some 460,000 distinct CDR3 sequences; its ten largest clones have 1.4%. V and J are TRBV20-1 and TRBJ2-1; TCRdb calls TRBD2, which cannot be checked without DNA. The sequenced material came from blood T cells: a sorted CD56 or NKG2C T cell subset, CD4+ or CD8+ T cells, or bulk PBMC T cells (not recorded which). This receptor was taken from a woman aged 45-65 years in good health. The CDR3 reads CSARVMIAGGEQFF.